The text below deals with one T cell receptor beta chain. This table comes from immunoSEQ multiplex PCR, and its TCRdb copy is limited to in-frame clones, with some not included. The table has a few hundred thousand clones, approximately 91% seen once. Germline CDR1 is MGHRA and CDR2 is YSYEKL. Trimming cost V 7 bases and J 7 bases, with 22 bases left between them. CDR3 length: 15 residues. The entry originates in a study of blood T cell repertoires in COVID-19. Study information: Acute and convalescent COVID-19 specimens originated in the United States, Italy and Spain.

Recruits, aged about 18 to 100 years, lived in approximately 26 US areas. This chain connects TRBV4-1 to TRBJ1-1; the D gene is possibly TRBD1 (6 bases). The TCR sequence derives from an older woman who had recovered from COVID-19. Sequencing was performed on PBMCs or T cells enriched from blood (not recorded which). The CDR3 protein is CASISTRTGIHEAFF. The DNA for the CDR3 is TGCGCCAGCATTTCCACACGCACAGGGATCCATGAAGCTTTCTTT.